This TCR beta chain was obtained from a study of cytomegalovirus exposure and HLA in healthy donors. Notes on the study in general: A later analysis linked a missense variant in DCLRE1C to the trimming of TCR beta V and J genes. For most TCR sequences rarity was the rule, although some public TCRs occurred in many donors.

PCR was performed using 60 Vbeta and 13 Jbeta primers. The table came from immunoSEQ multiplex PCR; TCRdb's copy has only in-frame clones and leaves some out. Of more than 200,000 clones in the sample, roughly 80% were seen once. Comments on this clone: Its antigen is currently unknown.

The germline CDR1 and CDR2 sequences are SNHLY and FYNNEI. Germline trimming cut 6 bases from V and 5 bases from J; bases unmatched to any gene: 7. This CDR3 comprises 16 residues. The J gene is TRBJ2-1, the V gene TRBV2, with 13 bases matching TRBD2. The source material was PBMCs. The clonotype was recovered from a man in his forties or fifties in good health and CMV-seronegative. The CDR3 bases are TGTGCCAGCAGAGGGACTAGCGGGATTACCCACAATGAGCAGTTCTTC. Protein sequence: CASRGTSGITHNEQFF. Using reference TRBV2 and TRBJ2-1 for the parts outside the CDR3, the full variable domain is EPEVTQTPSHQVTQMGQEVILRCVPISNHLYFYWYRQILGQKVEFLVSFYNNEISEKSEIFDDQFSVERPDGSNFTLKIRSTKLEDSAMYFCASRGTSGITHNEQFFGPGTRLTVL.